The 22 T cell receptor beta chains below all came from one sample that was sequenced in a study of spatial heterogeneity in lung cancer (dated by TCRdb to the late 2010s). The protocol used for the library was 5' RACE. Sequencing relied on a NextSeq 500. Clones were called with MiXCR by TCRdb after fastp trimmed the public reads at Q25, and only in-frame beta chains were retained. Each entry is one CDR3 protein sequence, shown with its most common DNA and genes. The sample has just under 95,000 distinct CDR3 sequences on record, over 9.5% of them singletons. Clones ranked in the top ten supply under 50% of the sample. Reading the label with the study, this specimen's time point is: sample taken at primary tumor resection. Material: PBMCs, obtained at surgery. Every receptor here comes from a male donor with early-stage non-small cell lung cancer.

This clonotype has more than one count but fewer than ten. The chain uses TRBV5-1 and TRBJ2-3; perhaps TRBD2 as D (6 bases). V lost 8 bases to trimming and J lost 4 bases, with 17 bases between them. The CDR3 is made up of 14 amino acids. Germline loops: CDR1 SGHRS, CDR2 YFSETQ. This CDR3 reads CARIPTSTPDTQYF. The DNA of the CDR3 is TGCGCCAGGATTCCTACTAGCACCCCAGATACGCAGTATTTT. Based on the CDR3 plus reference TRBV5-1 and TRBJ2-3, the full variable domain is KAGVTQTPRYLIKTRGQQVTLSCSPISGHRSVSWYQQTPGQGLQFLFEYFSETQRNKGNFPGRFSGRQFSNSRSEMNVSTLELGDSALYLCARIPTSTPDTQYFGPGTRLTVL.

In its sample, this clonotype was seen many times. V is TRBV12-3 or TRBV12-4 and J is TRBJ2-1; TRBD2 agrees at 9 bases. V was pared by 2 bases and J by 9 bases, with 5 bases of the junction left unmatched. There are 14 residues in the CDR3. CDR3: CASSLRREGAEQFF. DNA for the CDR3: TGTGCCAGCAGTTTAAGGCGGGAGGGCGCTGAGCAGTTCTTC.

This chain links TRBV7-2 with TRBJ2-3, with D possibly being TRBD2 (7 bases). This CDR3 region has 17 residues. The V end lost 5 bases, the J end lost 1 base, and 19 bases lay between the germline ends. Germline-derived CDR1 and CDR2 are SGHTA and FQGNSA. The CDR3 DNA is TGTGCCAGCAGCGCTAGTATACGGGGGGCTGGCACAGATACGCAGTATTTT. It encodes CASSASIRGAGTDTQYF.

This clonotype was counted only a few times. The CDR3 region is CSARAWEFYEQYF. The CDR3 nucleotides read TGCAGTGCTAGAGCATGGGAATTCTACGAGCAGTACTTC. The chain links TRBV20-1 to TRBJ2-7, with no clear D. The CDR3 consists of 13 residues. Germline V lookup: CDR1 DFQATT, CDR2 SNEGSKA (reference sequence). V lost 1 base and J 3 bases, leaving 10 bases between the germline ends.

This clonotype was seen at least ten times. The chain recombines TRBV6-2 or TRBV6-3 with TRBJ2-2; tentatively, D is TRBD2 (5 bases). Looked up from germline, CDR1 is MNHEY and CDR2 is SVGEGT. The CDR3 loop spans 15 amino acids. Trimming removed 6 bases at V and 6 bases at J, with 17 bases between. The CDR3 protein is CASSQGTPGSGELFF. DNA for the CDR3: TGTGCCAGCAGCCAAGGCACACCGGGATCCGGGGAGCTGTTTTTT.

A few counts support this clonotype. J is TRBJ2-4 and V is TRBV7-2; the match to TRBD1 covers 8 bases. The CDR3 extends over 16 amino acids. V lost 5 bases and J lost 0; bases outside the gene matches: 6. The germline V gene encodes CDR1 SGHTA and CDR2 FQGNSA. CDR3 sequence reads: CASSPTGALAKNIQYF. The CDR3, as DNA: TGTGCCAGCAGCCCGACAGGGGCCTTAGCCAAAAACATTCAGTACTTC.

The chain uses TRBV12-3 or TRBV12-4 and TRBJ2-7; 8 bases are shared with TRBD1. Unmatched junction bases numbered 10, after V lost 6 bases and J lost 3 bases. This CDR3 has 15 residues. Written as DNA, the CDR3 is TGTGCCAGCAGAGCTCCAGGGGGCGGTGGCTACGAGCAGTACTTC. Translating it yields CASRAPGGGGYEQYF.

The chain joins TRBV20-1 to TRBJ2-3; no clear D. V shed 5 bases and J shed 5 bases, with 8 bases lying between them. From germline, CDR1 is DFQATT and CDR2 SNEGSKA (reference sequence). The CDR3 has 11 residues. Written as DNA, the CDR3 is TGCAGTGCTTTGGACGGAGATACGCAGTATTTT. Its translation is CSALDGDTQYF.

The CDR3 loop is CASSLDRGNEQFF. The DNA for the CDR3 is TGTGCCAGCAGCTTAGATAGGGGGAATGAGCAGTTCTTC. The rearrangement joins TRBV7-2 to TRBJ2-1, with D perhaps matching TRBD1 (6 bases). Between the trimmed V and J ends, which lost 1 base and 7 bases, there was a span of 8 bases. The CDR3 runs 13 residues. In germline, CDR1 is SGHTA, CDR2 FQGNSA.

J is TRBJ2-3 and V is TRBV7-2; D is possibly TRBD2 (6 bases). The CDR3 spans 17 residues. CDR1 is SGHTA and CDR2 is FQGNSA in the germline V gene. Between the trimmed V and J ends, which lost 5 bases and 2 bases, there was a span of 20 bases. CDR3 region: CASSRDRAGLNTDTQYF. CDR3 DNA sequence: TGTGCCAGCAGCCGAGACCGGGCGGGACTCAACACAGATACGCAGTATTTT.

This clonotype was seen more than once but under ten times. The chain joins TRBV2 to TRBJ2-3; the D is unclear. Looked up from germline, CDR1 is SNHLY and CDR2 is FYNNEI. CDR3 length: 14 residues. Trimming removed 7 bases from V and 1 base from J, with 12 bases in between. The CDR3 bases are TGTGCCAGCATGGACGCCGGAGGCACAGATACGCAGTATTTT. Amino acid sequence: CASMDAGGTDTQYF.

The chain links TRBV28 to TRBJ2-5, with 12 bases that match TRBD2. Trimming cost V 2 bases and J 2 bases; bases outside gene matches: 15. This CDR3 has 20 amino acids. Germline CDR1 is MDHEN and CDR2 is SYDVKM. The DNA for the CDR3 is TGTGCCAGCAGTTTACCGACCTTACTAGCGGGAGGCCCCTTACAAGAGACCCAGTACTTC. It encodes CASSLPTLLAGGPLQETQYF.

There are a few counts of this clonotype. CDR3 protein: CSARVGEQFF. For the CDR3, the DNA is TGCAGTGCTAGAGTAGGTGAGCAGTTCTTC. The chain employs TRBV20-1 and TRBJ2-1; no reliable D call. V gave up 1 base and J gave up 9 bases, with 4 bases separating them. CDR3 length: 10 amino acids. Germline assignment: CDR1 DFQATT and CDR2 SNEGSKA (reference sequence).

V and J are TRBV20-1 and TRBJ1-1; 12 positions match TRBD1. The V gene's germline CDR1 is DFQATT and CDR2 SNEGSKA (reference sequence). The CDR3 spans 16 residues. V trimming: 5 bases; J trimming: 5 bases; junction bases outside the gene matches: 12. The CDR3 spells CSAFTGTGGVRTEAFF. The CDR3 coding sequence is TGCAGTGCTTTTACCGGGACAGGGGGCGTTAGAACTGAAGCTTTCTTT.

This clonotype was detected a few times. This chain connects TRBV6-5 to TRBJ2-4, with D uncertain. CDR3 size: 11 residues. Germline CDR1 MNHEY, CDR2 SVGAGI. The V gene lost 8 bases and the J gene lost 8 bases, with 10 bases spanning the gap. CDR3 in amino acids: CASRTKDIQYF. The CDR3, as DNA: TGTGCCAGCCGAACTAAGGACATTCAGTACTTC.

V usage is TRBV7-2 and J usage is TRBJ1-2; 11 nucleotides agree with TRBD1. The length of the CDR3 is 16 residues. Per germline, CDR1 SGHTA and CDR2 FQGNSA. The V and J ends lost 7 bases and 4 bases, in that order; junction bases with no gene match: 11. The CDR3 spells CASTPDRGQIPYGYTF. In nucleotides, the CDR3 is TGTGCCAGCACGCCGGACAGGGGGCAAATCCCCTATGGCTACACCTTC. Together with reference TRBV7-2 and TRBJ1-2, the CDR3 gives the full variable domain: GAGVSQSPSNKVTEKGKDVELRCDPISGHTALYWYRQSLGQGLEFLIYFQGNSAPDKSGLPSDRFSAERTGGSVSTLTIQRTQQEDSAVYLCASTPDRGQIPYGYTFGSGTRLTVV.

Ten or more counts support this clonotype. The V call is TRBV6-2 or TRBV6-3, the J call TRBJ2-7, with TRBD1 matching over 8 bases. This CDR3 has 13 amino acids. V trimming: 6 bases; J trimming: 6 bases; junction bases outside the gene matches: 7. Germline CDR1 is MNHEY and CDR2 is SVGEGT. The CDR3 DNA reads as TGTGCCAGCAGCGGACAGGGTATTGGCGAGCAGTACTTC. It encodes CASSGQGIGEQYF.

The rearrangement links TRBV7-2 to TRBJ2-1; 8 positions agree with TRBD1. After removal of 0 bases from V and 6 bases from J, the junction contained 4 bases not matched to a gene. There are 15 residues in the CDR3. Germline assignment: CDR1 SGHTA and CDR2 FQGNSA. The CDR3 sequence: CASSLARGLINEQFF. Written as DNA, the CDR3 is TGTGCCAGCAGCTTAGCCAGGGGGCTTATCAATGAGCAGTTCTTC.

The chain is built from TRBV12-3 or TRBV12-4 and TRBJ2-5; the D is unclear. CDR3 length: 15 amino acids. Deletions cut 0 bases from V and 5 bases from J, with 13 bases between. CDR3: CASSLARAASETQYF. In DNA form, the CDR3 reads TGTGCCAGCAGTTTAGCCCGGGCGGCATCTGAGACCCAGTACTTC.

This clonotype was seen ten or more times. V is TRBV29-1 and J is TRBJ2-5; a weak D match, TRBD2 (5 bases). The CDR3 runs to 15 residues. Between the trimmed V and J ends, which lost 2 bases and 0 bases, there was a span of 13 bases. CDR1 and CDR2 (germline): SQVTM, ANQGSEA. CDR3 DNA: TGCAGCGTTGAAACCAGCGGAGGCGACCAAGAGACCCAGTACTTC. This sequence encodes CSVETSGGDQETQYF.

In this sample, this clonotype turned up a few times. The gene calls are TRBV28 and TRBJ1-2, with D unclear. CDR1 is MDHEN, CDR2 SYDVKM, per germline. V was cut by 3 bases and J by 3 bases, with 8 bases left in between. CDR3 length: 13 residues. The CDR3 DNA reads as TGTGCCAGCAGTTTTGGGCGAGACTATGGCTACACCTTC. It is translated as CASSFGRDYGYTF.

CDR3 in DNA: TGTGCCAGCAGCTCCGCCAGTGGAGCGAAGGAGTTCTTC. It codes for CASSSASGAKEFF. V usage is TRBV11-3 and J usage is TRBJ2-1, with D hard to call. Germline CDR1 is SGHNT and CDR2 is YENEEA. The CDR3 covers 13 residues. Deletions cut 4 bases from V and 14 bases from J, with 18 bases between.